The 32 T cell receptor beta chains below come from one sample, sequenced in a study of blood T cell repertoires in COVID-19. The assay was immunoSEQ multiplex PCR, and TCRdb's table has in-frame clones only and misses some. The sample gives roughly 200,000 clones, 70% to 80% of which show up once; roughly 13% is in the top ten. The specimen sequenced was peripheral blood. The receptors shown here come from a man between 50 and 59 years old who had recovered from COVID-19.

CDR3 region: CASSPAGTPNTGELFF. In nucleotides, the CDR3 is TGTGCCAGCTCACCTGCCGGGACACCGAACACCGGGGAGCTGTTTTTT. This chain connects TRBV18 to TRBJ2-2; possible D gene TRBD1, 6 bases. This CDR3 contains 16 residues. Trimming removed 3 bases from V and 0 bases from J, with 11 bases in between. From germline, CDR1 is KGHSH and CDR2 LQKENI.

This chain uses TRBV3-1 (or the pseudogene TRBV3-2) with TRBJ2-3; D gene ambiguous. Trimming shortened V by 4 bases and J by 5 bases, and 10 bases separated the two germline ends. The CDR3 extends over 13 amino acids. CDR1 is LGHDT, CDR2 YNNKEL, per germline (reference sequence). CDR3 region: CASSPFPRDTQYF. Written as DNA, the CDR3 is TGTGCCAGCAGCCCATTCCCTAGAGATACGCAGTATTTT.

The gene calls are TRBV5-1 and TRBJ2-1; 13 nucleotides agree with TRBD2. J gave up 9 bases and V 3 bases, and 15 bases lay outside the gene matches. This CDR3 has 18 amino acids. From germline, CDR1 is SGHRS and CDR2 YFSETQ. CDR3: CASSSARTTSGRAGEQFF. CDR3 bases: TGCGCCAGCAGCTCCGCCCGTACCACTAGCGGGAGGGCCGGTGAGCAGTTCTTC.

CDR3 nucleotide sequence: TGTGCCAGTGTAACAGGGATTAATAGCAATCAGCCCCAGCATTTT. This codes for CASVTGINSNQPQHF. The chain joins TRBV19 to TRBJ1-5; D may be TRBD1 (6 bases). V gave up 8 bases and J gave up 0 bases, with 14 bases separating them. The germline V gene has CDR1 LNHDA and CDR2 SQIVND (reference sequence). This CDR3 region has 15 residues.

The chain uses TRBV2 and TRBJ2-5, with D possibly being TRBD1 (6 bases). With 2 bases removed from V and 2 bases from J, the gap between germline ends came to 15 bases. This CDR3 spans 16 amino acids. Germline V CDR1 and CDR2: SNHLY, FYNNEI. This CDR3 is CASSESLPQGQETQYF. The CDR3 nucleotides are TGTGCCAGCAGTGAATCTCTCCCCCAGGGGCAAGAGACCCAGTACTTC.

The J gene is TRBJ1-1, the V gene TRBV7-9, with D uncertain. The V and J ends lost 5 bases and 1 base respectively, with 11 bases between them. The CDR3 is 14 amino acids. In germline, CDR1 is SEHNR, CDR2 FQNEAQ (reference sequence). Here the CDR3 DNA reads TGTGCCAGCAGCCCCTTGCGCCAGAACACTGAAGCTTTCTTT. Protein sequence: CASSPLRQNTEAFF.

The rearrangement joins TRBV7-2 to TRBJ2-3, with 10 nucleotides matching TRBD1. The CDR3 length is 18 residues. Looked up from germline, CDR1 is SGHTA and CDR2 is FQGNSA. After removal of 1 base from V and 3 bases from J, the junction contained 10 bases not matched to a gene. In nucleotides, the CDR3 is TGTGCCAGCAGCTTAGTTGGAATGGGACAGGGGAGGACAGATACGCAGTATTTT. This translates into CASSLVGMGQGRTDTQYF. The complete variable domain, with remaining parts taken from reference TRBV7-2 and TRBJ2-3, reads GAGVSQSPSNKVTEKGKDVELRCDPISGHTALYWYRQSLGQGLEFLIYFQGNSAPDKSGLPSDRFSAERTGGSVSTLTIQRTQQEDSAVYLCASSLVGMGQGRTDTQYFGPGTRLTVL.

This sequence joins TRBV28 and TRBJ2-5; D is possibly TRBD2 (6 bases). This CDR3 contains 13 residues. Between the trimmed V and J ends, which lost 6 bases and 2 bases, there was a span of 10 bases. Germline CDR1 MDHEN, CDR2 SYDVKM. The CDR3 DNA reads TGTGCCAGCAGATCTAGCGTTCAAGAGACCCAGTACTTC. This translates into CASRSSVQETQYF.

This sequence joins TRBV5-4 and TRBJ1-2, with D tentatively TRBD1 (5 bases). Per germline, CDR1 SGHNT and CDR2 YYREEE (reference sequence). There are 14 residues in the CDR3. The V gene lost 1 base and the J gene lost 6 bases, with 13 bases spanning the gap. The CDR3 reads CASSLSQATDGYTF. DNA of the CDR3: TGTGCCAGCAGCTTGTCACAGGCGACGGATGGCTACACCTTC. The full variable domain, with the rest looked up from reference TRBV5-4 and TRBJ1-2, is ETGVTQSPTHLIKTRGQQVTLRCSSQSGHNTVSWYQQALGQGPQFIFQYYREEENGRGNFPPRFSGLQFPNYSSELNVNALELDDSALYLCASSLSQATDGYTFGSGTRLTVV.

The chain combines TRBV2 with TRBJ2-4; D is ambiguous. Germline V CDR1 and CDR2: SNHLY, FYNNEI. The germline V and J ends were trimmed by 5 bases and 0 bases, with 11 bases remaining between them. This CDR3 contains 15 residues. The DNA for the CDR3 is TGTGCCAGCAGTAAAGGAGACATAGCCAAAAACATTCAGTACTTC. Protein: CASSKGDIAKNIQYF. Looking up the rest from reference TRBV2 and TRBJ2-4 gives the full variable domain: EPEVTQTPSHQVTQMGQEVILRCVPISNHLYFYWYRQILGQKVEFLVSFYNNEISEKSEIFDDQFSVERPDGSNFTLKIRSTKLEDSAMYFCASSKGDIAKNIQYFGAGTRLSVL.

This clone was seen a handful of times. V usage is TRBV6-5 and J usage is TRBJ2-2; 9 bases match TRBD1. The CDR3 is 14 amino acids. Losses at the gene ends were 3 bases for V and 6 bases for J; bases not matched to a gene: 2. The germline V gene encodes CDR1 MNHEY and CDR2 SVGAGI. The CDR3 sequence: CASSYDRGAGELFF. The CDR3 nucleotides read TGTGCCAGCAGTTATGACAGGGGGGCCGGGGAGCTGTTTTTT.

A single count supports this clone. The chain links TRBV24-1 to TRBJ2-2; 7 bases align to TRBD2. The CDR3 loop spans 15 amino acids. The germline gives CDR1 KGHDR, CDR2 SFDVKD. The ends lost 4 bases at V and 5 bases at J; junction bases unmatched: 6. The CDR3 is CATSEREGGTGELFF. CDR3 bases: TGTGCCACCAGTGAGAGGGAGGGAGGGACCGGGGAGCTGTTTTTT.

V usage is TRBV20-1 and J usage is TRBJ2-1; TRBD1 matches 11 bases. The ends lost 3 bases at V and 8 bases at J; junction bases unmatched: 9. This CDR3 comprises 15 residues. Germline-derived CDR1 and CDR2 are DFQATT and SNEGSKA (reference sequence). Here the CDR3 DNA reads TGCAGTGCTAGTTACCCGGACAGGGGGCGCTATGAGCAGTTCTTC. Residues: CSASYPDRGRYEQFF.

The chain has TRBV4-2 and TRBJ2-7; 9 bases are a match to TRBD2. Trimming took 5 bases from V and 5 from J; bases not matched to a gene: 16. The CDR3 spans 17 residues. Germline V CDR1 and CDR2: LGHNA, YNFKEQ. CDR3 sequence (DNA): TGTGCCAGCAGCTACTCAGGTAGTAGCGGGAGTCACAACGAGCAGTACTTC. This encodes CASSYSGSSGSHNEQYF.

CDR3 region: CASRTGETQYF. DNA of the CDR3: TGTGCCAGCAGGACCGGGGAGACCCAGTACTTC. V gene TRBV12-3 or TRBV12-4 combines with J gene TRBJ2-5; D ambiguous. Trimming shortened V by 6 bases and J by 5 bases, and 7 bases separated the two germline ends. The CDR3 loop spans 11 amino acids.

The V call is TRBV5-8, the J call TRBJ2-3; D gene unclear. CDR1 and CDR2 (germline): SGHTS, YDEGEE. The CDR3 is 14 amino acids. The V end was cut by 2 bases, the J end by 3 bases, with 10 bases between. This CDR3 reads CASSFGWQTDTQYF. The CDR3 nucleotides read TGTGCCAGCAGCTTCGGGTGGCAGACAGATACGCAGTATTTT.

This clone was counted many times. This rearrangement joins TRBV7-3 to TRBJ1-2; TRBD1 matches 12 bases. The CDR3 length is 17 residues. The trim removed 0 bases at V and 4 bases at J, leaving 6 bases unmatched. Germline CDR1 is SGHTA and CDR2 is FQGTGA. CDR3 sequence (DNA): TGTGCCAGCAGCTTAACGGGACAGGGGGCGCGTGGCTATGGCTACACCTTC. This codes for CASSLTGQGARGYGYTF.

The rearrangement uses TRBV30 and TRBJ1-6; perhaps TRBD1 as D (6 bases). Germline loops: CDR1 GTSNPN, CDR2 SVGIG (reference sequence). Trimming took off 8 bases at V and 8 bases at J, with 22 bases between the two ends. The CDR3 consists of 15 residues. This CDR3 reads CALQTGSGGDSPLHF. In nucleotides, the CDR3 is TGTGCCCTACAAACAGGGTCCGGGGGGGATTCACCCCTCCACTTT.

This clone was observed once. The chain has TRBV7-9 and TRBJ2-3, with 7 bases identical to TRBD2. The ends lost 5 bases at V and 3 bases at J; junction bases unmatched: 17. Germline-derived CDR1 and CDR2 are SEHNR and FQNEAQ (reference sequence). The CDR3 length is 18 residues. The chain's CDR3 is CASSQSQTAGERTDTQYF. The CDR3 DNA sequence: TGTGCCAGCAGCCAGAGCCAGACTGCGGGAGAAAGGACAGATACGCAGTATTTT.

This clone qualifies as medium-sized. The rearrangement links TRBV6-4 to TRBJ2-1; 13 bases line up with TRBD2. The junction had 1 base not matched to a gene; V was cut back by 2 bases and J by 3 bases. The CDR3 runs to 16 residues. Germline V gene lookup returns CDR1 MRHNA and CDR2 SNTAGT. CDR3 DNA: TGTGCCAGCAGTGACGGGACTAGCGGGAACTACAATGAGCAGTTCTTC. It codes for CASSDGTSGNYNEQFF.

Here the CDR3 reads CASSLPGAGRGRGYTF. The CDR3 DNA follows: TGTGCCAGCAGCTTACCAGGCGCTGGGAGGGGCCGAGGCTACACCTTC. The chain employs TRBV7-3 and TRBJ1-2, with D possibly matching TRBD1 (5 bases). V lost 2 bases and J lost 8, with 21 bases in between. CDR1 SGHTA and CDR2 FQGTGA come from the germline V gene. The CDR3 runs to 16 residues.

The chain employs TRBV28 and TRBJ2-2, with a weak D call TRBD2 (6 bases). CDR1 MDHEN and CDR2 SYDVKM come from the germline V gene. The CDR3 loop spans 15 amino acids. V lost 6 bases to trimming and J lost 1 base, with 12 bases between them. DNA of the CDR3: TGTGCCAGCAGCTCCCGGAGGGGGAACACCGGGGAGCTGTTTTTT. This translates into CASSSRRGNTGELFF.

The J gene is TRBJ2-3, the V gene TRBV2; 9 bases are a match to TRBD2. Germline CDR1 SNHLY, CDR2 FYNNEI. The CDR3 extends over 16 amino acids. Germline trimming cut 8 bases from V and 2 bases from J; bases unmatched to any gene: 11. Here the CDR3 reads CASLDGTSWITDTQYF. As DNA, the CDR3 is TGTGCCAGCCTAGATGGGACTAGCTGGATCACAGATACGCAGTATTTT.

The rearrangement uses TRBV12-3 or TRBV12-4 and TRBJ1-1, with unresolved D. V was shortened by 2 bases and J by 3 bases, with 7 bases between the two germline ends. This CDR3 has 13 amino acids. CDR3 region: CASSLNRYTEAFF. The CDR3, as DNA: TGTGCCAGCAGTTTAAACAGATACACTGAAGCTTTCTTT.

The V call is TRBV9, the J call TRBJ2-1; D is perhaps TRBD1 (6 bases). The germline V gene has CDR1 SGDLS and CDR2 YYNGEE. The V and J ends lost 2 bases and 2 bases respectively, with 11 bases between them. The CDR3 contains 15 residues. This CDR3 reads CASSVAGTPYNEQFF. The DNA for the CDR3 is TGTGCCAGCAGCGTTGCCGGGACACCCTACAATGAGCAGTTCTTC.

In its sample, this clone was seen a few times. The chain links TRBV19 to TRBJ2-7; 12 bases align to TRBD2. This CDR3 has 15 residues. V shed 5 bases and J 2 bases; nucleotides not matched to a gene: 4. Germline CDR1 is LNHDA and CDR2 is SQIVND (reference sequence). The CDR3 spells CASSATSGGTYEQYF. For the CDR3, the DNA is TGTGCCAGTAGTGCGACTAGCGGGGGAACCTACGAGCAGTACTTC.

V gene TRBV10-3 combines with J gene TRBJ1-2; the D is unclear. Germline lookup yields CDR1 ENHRY and CDR2 SYGVKD. The CDR3 covers 14 residues. Trimming cost V 0 bases and J 8 bases, with 13 bases left between them. The CDR3 here is CAISESRTEEGYTF. CDR3 DNA: TGTGCCATCAGTGAGTCAAGGACGGAGGAGGGCTACACCTTC.

The chain uses TRBV28 and TRBJ2-2, with D possibly being TRBD1 (5 bases). The germline CDR1 and CDR2 sequences are MDHEN and SYDVKM. CDR3 length: 15 residues. Trimming removed 2 bases from V and 4 bases from J, with 11 bases in between. CDR3 loop: CASSLQGAPTGELFF. The CDR3 DNA reads as TGTGCCAGCAGTTTACAAGGGGCCCCCACCGGGGAGCTGTTTTTT.

The chain couples TRBV18 to TRBJ1-1, with 7 bases aligning to TRBD1. V gave up 0 bases and J gave up 8 bases; unmatched junction bases: 0. The CDR3 is 12 amino acids. The V gene's germline CDR1 is KGHSH and CDR2 LQKENI. CDR3 DNA: TGTGCCAGCTCACCACCGACAGGGGAAGCTTTCTTT. Protein: CASSPPTGEAFF.

The chain joins TRBV24-1 to TRBJ2-7; D is possibly TRBD1 (6 bases). The CDR3 consists of 11 residues. Per the germline V gene, CDR1 is KGHDR and CDR2 is SFDVKD. V lost 9 bases, J lost 4 bases, and 9 bases lay in between. In nucleotides, the CDR3 is TGTGCCACCCAGGGGCCGTACGAGCAGTACTTC. Its translation: CATQGPYEQYF.

This chain links TRBV11-3 with TRBJ2-3, with D unresolved. The V gene lost 7 bases and the J gene lost 1 base, with 12 bases spanning the gap. The CDR3 totals 14 residues. Germline CDR1 is SGHNT and CDR2 is YENEEA. CDR3: CASTAGPGTDTQYF. The DNA for the CDR3 is TGTGCCAGCACCGCAGGTCCTGGCACAGATACGCAGTATTTT.

This clone was seen a single time. The chain is built from TRBV11-2 and TRBJ2-7; D not certain. Trimming removed 3 bases from V and 1 base from J, with 16 bases in between. CDR1 SGHAT and CDR2 FQNNGV come from the germline V gene. This CDR3 is built from 16 residues. CDR3 nucleotides: TGTGCCAGCAGCTTTTTGGCCAACCCTTCTTCCTACGAGCAGTACTTC. It yields the protein CASSFLANPSSYEQYF.